The 30 T cell receptor beta chains below come from one sample, sequenced in a study of shared clonotypes between healthy human individuals. Using immunoSEQ multiplex PCR, the repertoire was profiled, and TCRdb retains in-frame clones only, with some absent. The data show hundreds of thousands of clones, with 96% seen just once and less than 0.25% held by the top ten. CD45RO-negative, CCR7-positively selected cells formed the naive CD8 fraction, excluding terminally differentiated effector memory CD45RA+ cells. Sequenced: naive CD8+ T cells sorted from blood. All receptors come from a man younger than 40 in good health.

This rearrangement joins TRBV28 to TRBJ1-1; D is ambiguous. Germline values: CDR1 MDHEN, CDR2 SYDVKM. V dropped 3 bases and J dropped 4 bases, with 9 bases sitting between them. CDR3 length: 13 amino acids. CDR3: CASSFSPTTEAFF. The DNA of the CDR3 is TGTGCCAGCAGTTTCAGTCCCACCACTGAAGCTTTCTTT.

The gene calls are TRBV6-1 and TRBJ2-7; possibly TRBD2 for D (6 bases). The V gene's germline CDR1 is MNHNS and CDR2 SASEGT. The CDR3 contains 15 residues. Trimming took off 3 bases at V and 5 bases at J, with 17 bases between the two ends. The CDR3 region is CASSDLSRGYHEQYF. The CDR3 DNA reads as TGTGCCAGCAGTGATTTATCCCGGGGGTACCACGAGCAGTACTTC.

In regard to this clone: Other DNA sequences in this specimen translate into the identical CDR3. The chain links TRBV29-1 to TRBJ2-1, with D possibly TRBD2 on 6 matching bases. Trimming shortened V by 7 bases and J by 6 bases, and 19 bases separated the two germline ends. Germline loops: CDR1 SQVTM, CDR2 ANQGSEA. This CDR3 has 14 amino acids. CDR3 DNA sequence: TGCAGCGCGCGCGGGGTTCGGGGGTCCAATGAGCAGTTCTTC. It encodes CSARGVRGSNEQFF.

This clone was seen only a few times. The chain uses TRBV25-1 and TRBJ2-1; D may be TRBD2 (6 bases). The V and J ends lost 1 base and 6 bases respectively, with 7 bases between them. There are 13 residues in the CDR3. The germline gives CDR1 MGHDK, CDR2 SYGVNS. In DNA, the CDR3 is TGTGCCAGCAGTGAATCGGGGGTCAATGAGCAGTTCTTC. It codes for CASSESGVNEQFF.

The J gene is TRBJ2-7, the V gene TRBV13; no clear D gene. The germline CDR1 and CDR2 sequences are PRHDT and FYEKMQ (reference sequence). Trimming left V 0 bases short and J 0 bases short, with 6 bases between. This CDR3 spans 14 amino acids. CDR3 amino acids: CASSLGAPSYEQYF. CDR3 bases: TGTGCCAGCAGCTTAGGCGCGCCCTCCTACGAGCAGTACTTC.

The V gene is TRBV7-8, the J gene TRBJ2-1, with D tentatively TRBD2 (5 bases). The V gene lost 1 base and the J gene lost 5 bases, with 12 bases spanning the gap. The CDR3 covers 15 residues. Germline CDR1 and CDR2: SGHVS and FQNEAQ. The CDR3 protein is CASSLGAGLNNEQFF. DNA for the CDR3: TGTGCCAGCAGCTTAGGGGCAGGACTGAACAATGAGCAGTTCTTC.

Only one count was recorded for this clone. The chain couples TRBV19 to TRBJ1-4, with D unresolved. This CDR3 is 15 amino acids long. Trimming took off 3 bases at V and 6 bases at J, with 14 bases between the two ends. Per the germline V gene, CDR1 is LNHDA and CDR2 is SQIVND (reference sequence). Here the CDR3 DNA reads TGTGCCAGTAGTATCCTTGGGCGTATGGATGAAAAACTGTTTTTT. It is translated as CASSILGRMDEKLFF.

J is TRBJ2-1 and V is TRBV29-1, with D uncertain. The CDR3 is made up of 11 amino acids. Germline CDR1 is SQVTM and CDR2 is ANQGSEA. V was clipped by 8 bases and J by 9 bases, with 14 bases between them. CDR3 protein: CSTTWAPEQFF. CDR3 bases: TGCAGCACCACCTGGGCTCCTGAGCAGTTCTTC.

The V gene is TRBV7-6, the J gene TRBJ2-5; 12 bases match TRBD2. The CDR3 consists of 16 residues. Losses at the gene ends were 4 bases for V and 4 bases for J; bases not matched to a gene: 7. Germline-derived CDR1 and CDR2 are SGHVS and FNYEAQ. The CDR3 nucleotides are TGTGCCAGCAGCTATTCTACTAGCGGGAGGCCAGAGACCCAGTACTTC. This sequence encodes CASSYSTSGRPETQYF.

About this clone: This sample also contains other DNA sequences that code for the same CDR3. The chain has TRBV28 and TRBJ2-2, with TRBD1 as a possible D gene (5 bases). Trimming pared 6 bases from V and 1 base from J, leaving 6 bases between. Germline values: CDR1 MDHEN, CDR2 SYDVKM. The CDR3 totals 13 residues. The CDR3 loop reads CASSGQNTGELFF. DNA for the CDR3: TGTGCCAGCAGCGGACAGAACACCGGGGAGCTGTTTTTT. The variable domain in full, with the rest retrieved from reference TRBV28 and TRBJ2-2, is DVKVTQSSRYLVKRTGEKVFLECVQDMDHENMFWYRQDPGLGLRLIYFSYDVKMKEKGDIPEGYSVSREKKERFSLILESASTNQTSMYLCASSGQNTGELFFGEGSRLTVL.

The V gene is TRBV27, the J gene TRBJ2-7, with TRBD2 matching over 11 bases. The J segment lost 5 bases and the V segment lost 5 bases, leaving 11 bases of the junction unmatched. Per the germline V gene, CDR1 is MNHEY and CDR2 is SMNVEV (reference sequence). This CDR3 has 16 amino acids. The CDR3 bases are TGTGCCAGCAGTATTTTAGCGGGAGGGCTTATTAACGAGCAGTACTTC. As protein: CASSILAGGLINEQYF.

V usage is TRBV11-2 and J usage is TRBJ2-5; D is unclear. V lost 8 bases, J lost 5 bases, and 6 bases lay in between. Per the germline V gene, CDR1 is SGHAT and CDR2 is FQNNGV. There are 10 residues in the CDR3. CDR3 in amino acids: CASGPETQYF. CDR3 DNA: TGTGCCAGCGGACCGGAGACCCAGTACTTC.

This chain uses TRBV6-1 with TRBJ2-7, with a weak D call TRBD2 (5 bases). CDR1 and CDR2 from the germline V gene are MNHNS and SASEGT. This CDR3 is 13 amino acids long. V was clipped by 2 bases and J by 2 bases, with 7 bases between them. As DNA, the CDR3 is TGTGCCAGCAGTGAACGGGGTACCTACGAGCAGTACTTC. This gives the protein CASSERGTYEQYF.

The chain is built from TRBV2 and TRBJ2-7; D gene uncertain. Looked up from germline, CDR1 is SNHLY and CDR2 is FYNNEI. The CDR3 sequence is 12 residues long. V was pared by 1 base and J by 7 bases, with 8 bases between. CDR3 sequence (DNA): TGTGCCAGCAGTGAAGGGATCTTGGAGCAGTACTTC. It yields the protein CASSEGILEQYF.

This chain joins TRBV27 and TRBJ1-1; no clear D gene. Germline values: CDR1 MNHEY, CDR2 SMNVEV (reference sequence). This CDR3 region has 15 residues. Trimming took 5 bases from V and 1 from J, leaving 14 bases between them. CDR3 loop: CASSTSPGGNTEAFF. CDR3 sequence (DNA): TGTGCCAGCAGTACAAGTCCCGGCGGGAACACTGAAGCTTTCTTT.

The chain combines TRBV5-1 with TRBJ2-7, with D perhaps TRBD2 (5 bases). Per the germline V gene, CDR1 is SGHRS and CDR2 is YFSETQ. Trimming took 0 bases from V and 1 from J, leaving 14 bases between them. This CDR3 comprises 16 residues. CDR3 sequence reads: CASSLAGGGESYEQYF. The CDR3, as DNA: TGCGCCAGCAGCTTGGCCGGTGGAGGTGAATCCTACGAGCAGTACTTC.

This clone was seen only once. The rearrangement links TRBV29-1 to TRBJ2-3; unclear D gene. The ends were cut back, 3 bases at V and 2 bases at J, with 9 bases in the middle. This CDR3 has 13 residues. Germline V gives CDR1 SQVTM, CDR2 ANQGSEA. The CDR3 sequence is CSVEAENTDTQYF. CDR3 nucleotide sequence: TGCAGCGTTGAGGCAGAGAACACAGATACGCAGTATTTT.

This clone was picked up one time. This chain links TRBV5-1 with TRBJ2-1, with 7 bases lining up with TRBD2. This CDR3 has 17 residues. Germline lookup yields CDR1 SGHRS and CDR2 YFSETQ. After removal of 3 bases from V and 1 base from J, the junction contained 10 bases not matched to a gene. The CDR3 sequence: CASSSRRGGYSYNEQFF. The DNA for the CDR3 is TGCGCCAGCAGCTCTCGCCGGGGAGGGTATTCCTACAATGAGCAGTTCTTC.

The chain recombines TRBV5-1 with TRBJ2-1, with 8 bases aligning to TRBD1. The CDR3 has 14 amino acids. Unmatched junction bases numbered 5, after V lost 4 bases and J lost 5 bases. Looked up from germline, CDR1 is SGHRS and CDR2 is YFSETQ. Here the CDR3 reads CASSQQGGNNEQFF. Here the CDR3 DNA reads TGCGCCAGCAGCCAACAGGGGGGAAACAATGAGCAGTTCTTC.

This clone was seen more than once but under ten times. The V call is TRBV29-1, the J call TRBJ2-7, with 7 positions matching TRBD1. The CDR3 contains 13 residues. V was pared by 2 bases and J by 3 bases, with 4 bases of the junction left unmatched. The germline gives CDR1 SQVTM, CDR2 ANQGSEA. Here the CDR3 DNA reads TGCAGCGTTGAATCGGCAGGGGGCTACGAGCAGTACTTC. It yields the protein CSVESAGGYEQYF.

The chain's CDR3 is CSVESRLAGVYEQYF. The CDR3 nucleotides read TGCAGCGTTGAATCGCGACTAGCGGGAGTCTACGAGCAGTACTTC. The chain couples TRBV29-1 to TRBJ2-7; the match to TRBD2 covers 12 bases. V trimming: 2 bases; J trimming: 3 bases; junction bases outside the gene matches: 5. The CDR3 extends over 15 amino acids. Germline V gene data show CDR1 as SQVTM and CDR2 as ANQGSEA.

The chain employs TRBV6-1 and TRBJ2-7; 9 nucleotides agree with TRBD2. The CDR3 is 16 residues long. V dropped 2 bases and J dropped 2; count of bases not matched to a gene: 7. Germline V gene data show CDR1 as MNHNS and CDR2 as SASEGT. The CDR3 nucleotides read TGTGCCAGCAGTGAATTGGCGGGGGGGGTCACCTACGAGCAGTACTTC. Protein: CASSELAGGVTYEQYF.

V and J are TRBV7-6 and TRBJ2-7; a possible D gene is TRBD1 (5 bases). This CDR3 comprises 15 residues. Germline V gene data show CDR1 as SGHVS and CDR2 as FNYEAQ. Trimming pared 1 base from V and 6 bases from J, leaving 16 bases between. CDR3 loop: CASSLEQGYSLEQYF. CDR3 coding DNA: TGTGCCAGCAGCTTAGAGCAGGGTTATTCTCTCGAGCAGTACTTC.

The CDR3 region has the DNA TGCGCCAGCAGTGGAGGGGGATCTCTTGGCTACACCTTC. It translates to CASSGGGSLGYTF. The chain couples TRBV10-2 to TRBJ1-2; perhaps TRBD1 as D (6 bases). Germline-derived CDR1 and CDR2 are WSHSY and SAAADI. There are 13 residues in the CDR3. The V end was cut by 4 bases, the J end by 7 bases, with 13 bases between.

The CDR3 loop is CAWSPTSGRSDTQYF. The CDR3 DNA reads TGTGCCTGGAGTCCGACTAGCGGGAGATCAGATACGCAGTATTTT. The J gene is TRBJ2-3, the V gene TRBV30, with 12 bases fitting TRBD2. The CDR3 loop spans 15 amino acids. Unmatched junction bases numbered 4, after V lost 2 bases and J lost 4 bases. Germline V CDR1 and CDR2: GTSNPN, SVGIG (reference sequence).

A remark on this clone: The junction differs from germline at one of its ends, possibly a read error. V usage is TRBV7-6 and J usage is TRBJ2-1; TRBD2 matches at 10 bases. The CDR3 runs 14 residues. Germline V CDR1 and CDR2: SGHVS, FNYEAQ. CDR3 DNA sequence: TGTGCCAGCAGCCTAGCGGGGGAGGCATATGAGCAGTTCTTC. Its protein product is CASSLAGEAYEQFF. Variable domain in full (rest from reference TRBV7-6 and TRBJ2-1): GAGVSQSPRYKVTKRGQDVALRCDPISGHVSLYWYRQALGQGPEFLTYFNYEAQQDKSGLPNDRFSAERPEGSISTLTIQRTEQRDSAMYRCASSLAGEAYEQFFGPGTRLTVL.

The chain links TRBV4-1 to TRBJ2-5; tentatively, D is TRBD2 (7 bases). Germline CDR1 MGHRA, CDR2 YSYEKL. This CDR3 is built from 15 residues. V was pared by 8 bases and J by 4 bases, with 20 bases between. The CDR3 DNA reads as TGCGCCAGCTCCCAAAGGGGGGGAGGGAGAGAGACCCAGTACTTC. Its protein product is CASSQRGGGRETQYF.

V usage is TRBV11-2 and J usage is TRBJ1-1; 8 nucleotides agree with TRBD1. Germline V gives CDR1 SGHAT, CDR2 FQNNGV. V lost 5 bases to trimming and J lost 2 bases; unmatched junction nucleotides: 7. The CDR3 covers 15 residues. CDR3 sequence (DNA): TGTGCCAGCAGCGACTCCGGGACAGGTAACACTGAAGCTTTCTTT. Its translation: CASSDSGTGNTEAFF.

The V gene is TRBV19, the J gene TRBJ2-2; D remains unclear. Per the germline V gene, CDR1 is LNHDA and CDR2 is SQIVND (reference sequence). Trimming removed 6 bases from V and 0 bases from J, with 5 bases in between. CDR3 length equals 13 residues. The CDR3 here is CASRTANTGELFF. CDR3 in DNA: TGTGCCAGTAGGACGGCGAACACCGGGGAGCTGTTTTTT.

The V gene is TRBV9, the J gene TRBJ1-2, with D uncertain. CDR1 and CDR2 (germline): SGDLS, YYNGEE. V shed 1 base and J shed 4 bases, with 8 bases lying between them. The CDR3 runs to 13 residues. The CDR3 sequence is CASSVTLGYGYTF. The CDR3 coding sequence is TGTGCCAGCAGCGTAACACTGGGCTATGGCTACACCTTC.